This TCR beta chain was profiled in a study of blood T cells in healthy people across ages. Study in general: Researchers report that template switching captured about one barcoded beta molecule per two T cells.

Whole-study findings and limits: TCR beta diversity, measured per million T cells, fell in a roughly linear way with age.

Concerning this clonotype itself: Its target is not known.

Together with a sample-barcoded 5' primer, a J-beta primer mix was included in a second PCR lasting roughly 6 to 12 cycles. There were at least 3 million CDR3-containing paired-end reads obtained from each sample. From the 5' RACE reads, TCRdb called clonotypes with MiXCR, one entry per CDR3 protein. This sample yields hundreds of thousands of distinct CDR3 sequences, of which roughly 64% are seen a single time; approximately 23% belongs to the top ten. Germline CDR1 and CDR2: SGHRS and YFSETQ. The CDR3 runs to 14 residues. V gave up 5 bases and J gave up 5 bases; unmatched junction bases: 9. Sequencing was performed on blood. This chain uses TRBV5-1 with TRBJ2-7; 8 bases fit TRBD2. The receptor was isolated from a man under 40 in good health. CDR3 coding DNA: TGCGCCAGCAGTTCGCAGCGGGAGCTCGACGAGCAGTACTTC. Its translation is CASSSQRELDEQYF.